This T cell receptor (beta chain) was recovered during a study of tumor-infiltrating lymphocytes in localized non-small cell lung cancer. For the study at large: Patients included smokers and never-smokers with various histologies, some sampled after neoadjuvant chemotherapy. Each patient gave resected tumor and non-adjacent uninvolved lung tissue.

With regard to this clone: Its antigen is not identified.

In germline, CDR1 is MGHRA, CDR2 YSYEKL. With 0 bases clipped from V and 11 bases from J, the junction kept 12 bases outside the gene matches. The CDR3 contains 15 residues. Broader study findings: Compared with uninvolved lung, tumors showed higher T cell infiltration by TCRbeta sequencing. No T-cell fraction difference was seen between IM1 and IM2 tumors.

Using immunoSEQ multiplex PCR, the repertoire was profiled, and TCRdb retains in-frame clones only, with some absent. The table has roughly 9,200 clones, approximately 85% seen once. Sequencing input: uninvolved lung tissue not adjacent to the tumor. The origin of this receptor is a human donor with non-small cell lung cancer. This chain joins TRBV4-1 and TRBJ2-7; TRBD1 aligns across 8 bases. The CDR3 DNA is TGCGCCAGCAGCCAAGACGGGACAGGAGACCGATTGGAGTACTTC. Protein: CASSQDGTGDRLEYF.